These 23 T cell receptor beta chains share one sample of origin, sequenced in a study of T cells after yellow fever vaccination. TCRdb used MiXCR to reprocess the 5' RACE reads, holding one entry per CDR3 protein. The repertoire has about 370,000 distinct CDR3 sequences, 11% of them found once; the top ten carry roughly 18%. Here the sequenced sample was PBMCs, taken on the day of the first yellow fever vaccination. These receptors all stem from a man younger than 35 who received the YFV17D yellow fever vaccine.

The rearrangement links TRBV30 to TRBJ2-2; D is perhaps TRBD1 or TRBD2 (5 bases each). The ends were cut back, 4 bases at V and 3 bases at J, with 9 bases in the middle. CDR3 length equals 13 residues. The germline gives CDR1 GTSNPN, CDR2 SVGIG (reference sequence). The CDR3 spells CAWKGPYTGELFF. The CDR3 DNA reads TGTGCCTGGAAGGGACCATACACCGGGGAGCTGTTTTTT.

This clonotype was found many times. The chain carries TRBV20-1 and TRBJ2-2; TRBD2 might be the D (5 bases). Deletions cut 3 bases from V and 3 bases from J, with 14 bases between. Germline CDR1 reads DFQATT; CDR2 reads SNEGSKA (reference sequence). The CDR3 runs to 15 residues. Here the CDR3 DNA reads TGCAGTGCTAGTTCCCCAGGAGGTTACACCGGGGAGCTGTTTTTT. Translating gives CSASSPGGYTGELFF.

This clonotype occurred many times. The rearrangement uses TRBV29-1 and TRBJ2-5, with a tentative D call TRBD1 (6 bases). This CDR3 contains 11 residues. V lost 3 bases and J 9 bases, leaving 11 bases between the germline ends. Germline CDR1 and CDR2: SQVTM and ANQGSEA. As DNA, the CDR3 is TGCAGCGTTGAGCAGGGGCTACCCCAGTACTTC. Translating gives CSVEQGLPQYF.

V usage is TRBV25-1 and J usage is TRBJ2-1, with 9 nucleotides matching TRBD1. With V trimmed by 8 bases and J by 7 bases, 9 bases remained unmatched. The CDR3 extends over 14 amino acids. CDR1 and CDR2 from the germline V gene are MGHDK and SYGVNS. CDR3 sequence: CASEPGQGGNEQFF. DNA for the CDR3: TGTGCCAGCGAACCGGGACAGGGAGGAAATGAGCAGTTCTTC.

This clonotype showed up just a few times. The V call is TRBV7-2, the J call TRBJ1-3, with no clear D. The germline V gene encodes CDR1 SGHTA and CDR2 FQGNSA. Trimming shortened V by 6 bases and J by 9 bases, and 15 bases separated the two germline ends. The CDR3 runs to 13 residues. The chain's CDR3 is CASRFSPPGTIYF. CDR3 DNA: TGTGCCAGCAGGTTTTCCCCCCCGGGCACCATATATTTT.

The chain is built from TRBV5-1 and TRBJ1-5; TRBD1 matches 9 bases. Germline values: CDR1 SGHRS, CDR2 YFSETQ. This CDR3 contains 14 residues. V trimming: 4 bases; J trimming: 8 bases; junction bases outside the gene matches: 7. CDR3 loop: CASSLTGGVEPQHF. CDR3 in DNA: TGCGCCAGCAGCCTTACAGGGGGCGTTGAGCCCCAGCATTTT.

The sample holds a few counts of this clonotype. The chain recombines TRBV5-1 with TRBJ2-4; D perhaps matches TRBD2 (5 bases). This CDR3 has 15 amino acids. With 4 bases removed from V and 4 bases from J, the gap between germline ends came to 15 bases. CDR1 and CDR2 (germline): SGHRS, YFSETQ. CDR3 nucleotide sequence: TGCGCCAGCAGCCCCGACTACACCGGGAAAAACATTCAGTACTTC. It codes for CASSPDYTGKNIQYF.

CDR3 amino acids: CASSQDHINYGYTF. The CDR3 DNA reads TGCGCCAGCAGCCAAGATCACATTAACTATGGCTACACCTTC. V and J are TRBV4-1 and TRBJ1-2; no firm D call. The CDR3 contains 14 residues. From germline, CDR1 is MGHRA and CDR2 YSYEKL. Trimming took 0 bases from V and 1 from J, leaving 6 bases between them.

The CDR3 loop is CASSPNDQGYEQYV. The CDR3 region has the DNA TGCGCCAGCAGCCCTAACGATCAGGGCTACGAGCAGTACGTC. This rearrangement joins TRBV4-1 to TRBJ2-7; D is possibly TRBD1 (5 bases). Germline V gene lookup returns CDR1 MGHRA and CDR2 YSYEKL. The CDR3 consists of 14 residues. V was pared by 4 bases and J by 3 bases, with 13 bases between.

This clonotype was counted many times. This chain uses TRBV20-1 with TRBJ2-3; D assignment may be TRBD1 or TRBD2 (5 bases each). Germline V CDR1 and CDR2: DFQATT, SNEGSKA (reference sequence). Trimming removed 0 bases at V and 4 bases at J, with 11 bases between. This CDR3 spans 14 amino acids. CDR3 residues: CSARDAVGADTQYF. CDR3 coding DNA: TGCAGTGCTAGAGATGCAGTGGGGGCAGATACGCAGTATTTT.

The chain couples TRBV6-4 to TRBJ2-2; TRBD1 is a possible D gene (6 bases). Looked up from germline, CDR1 is MRHNA and CDR2 is SNTAGT. The CDR3 is made up of 16 amino acids. V was pared by 4 bases and J by 6 bases, with 18 bases between. The CDR3 protein is CASSVQGLHQAGELFF. CDR3 sequence (DNA): TGTGCCAGCAGTGTACAGGGTCTCCATCAGGCCGGGGAGCTGTTTTTT.

This clonotype was picked up a small number of times. The chain uses TRBV9 and TRBJ1-3, with a tentative D call TRBD1 (5 bases). Germline V CDR1 and CDR2: SGDLS, YYNGEE. Trimming pared 3 bases from V and 4 bases from J, leaving 14 bases between. CDR3 length: 15 residues. As DNA, the CDR3 is TGTGCCAGCAGCGGAGGGGAGTTGGGGGGAAACACCATATATTTT. Protein product: CASSGGELGGNTIYF.

The chain carries TRBV9 and TRBJ1-1; D unclear. The germline gives CDR1 SGDLS, CDR2 YYNGEE. This CDR3 has 14 amino acids. V lost 4 bases to trimming and J lost 6 bases, with 16 bases between them. CDR3 residues: CASSLARGSAEAFF. In DNA form, the CDR3 reads TGTGCCAGCAGCCTGGCGAGAGGGAGTGCTGAAGCTTTCTTT.

This clonotype was seen a handful of times. J is TRBJ1-1 and V is TRBV7-3; TRBD1 matches 7 bases. V gave up 5 bases and J gave up 4 bases; unmatched junction bases: 7. The CDR3 sequence is 14 residues long. The germline gives CDR1 SGHTA, CDR2 FQGTGA. Written as DNA, the CDR3 is TGTGCCAGCAGCCTACAGGGGTCGGGCACTGAAGCTTTCTTT. It is translated as CASSLQGSGTEAFF.

This clonotype was found a few times. The gene calls are TRBV5-4 and TRBJ2-5, with TRBD2 matching over 8 bases. CDR1 SGHNT and CDR2 YYREEE come from the germline V gene (reference sequence). V lost 1 base, J lost 7 bases, and 12 bases stayed unmatched. The CDR3 length is 16 residues. The CDR3 loop reads CASSLMIGGAGATQYF. The CDR3 DNA is TGTGCCAGCAGCTTGATGATCGGGGGGGCTGGGGCGACCCAGTACTTC. Using reference TRBV5-4 and TRBJ2-5 for the parts outside the CDR3, the full variable domain is ETGVTQSPTHLIKTRGQQVTLRCSSQSGHNTVSWYQQALGQGPQFIFQYYREEENGRGNFPPRFSGLQFPNYSSELNVNALELDDSALYLCASSLMIGGAGATQYFGPGTRLLVL.

This clonotype came up a few times. V usage is TRBV5-1 and J usage is TRBJ1-5; D call uncertain. The CDR3 sequence is 15 residues long. V was clipped by 0 bases and J by 0 bases, with 7 bases between them. Germline CDR1 reads SGHRS; CDR2 reads YFSETQ. The chain's CDR3 is CASSLVGNSNQPQHF. CDR3 DNA sequence: TGCGCCAGCAGCTTGGTGGGGAATAGCAATCAGCCCCAGCATTTT.

This clonotype has at least ten counts. V is TRBV6-2 or TRBV6-3 and J is TRBJ2-3; D is unresolved. Germline V CDR1 and CDR2: MNHEY, SVGEGT. V was clipped by 7 bases and J by 2 bases, with 13 bases between them. The CDR3 has 14 residues. CDR3 DNA sequence: TGTGCCAGCAATCTTAAAGCGACCACAGATACGCAGTATTTT. Translating it yields CASNLKATTDTQYF.

The chain employs TRBV6-1 and TRBJ2-1, with TRBD2 matching 7 bases. CDR3 size: 14 residues. Trimming took 2 bases from V and 4 from J; bases not matched to a gene: 2. CDR1 is MNHNS, CDR2 SASEGT, per germline. CDR3 amino acids: CASSELADYNEQFF. DNA for the CDR3: TGTGCCAGCAGTGAACTAGCGGATTACAATGAGCAGTTCTTC.

The chain couples TRBV14 to TRBJ1-2; D gene uncertain. The length of the CDR3 is 14 residues. The germline gives CDR1 SGHDN, CDR2 FVKESK. V was pared by 3 bases and J by 7 bases, with 15 bases between. This CDR3 reads CASSQRTLKGGYTF. CDR3 in DNA: TGTGCCAGCAGCCAGAGGACGTTAAAGGGTGGCTACACCTTC.

This clonotype was observed a handful of times. V gene TRBV9 combines with J gene TRBJ2-1; TRBD2 matches at 7 bases. There are 15 residues in the CDR3. Germline V gene sequence: CDR1 SGDLS, CDR2 YYNGEE. The V gene end was trimmed by 5 bases and the J gene end by 7 bases; junction bases not matched to a gene: 12. CDR3 coding DNA: TGTGCCAGCAGTCAGAGAGTGGGGGGGTTGAATGAGCAGTTCTTC. Translation: CASSQRVGGLNEQFF.

V and J are TRBV9 and TRBJ2-4; the D gene could be TRBD1 or TRBD2 (6 bases each). The V gene's germline CDR1 is SGDLS and CDR2 YYNGEE. V was clipped by 0 bases and J by 6 bases, with 10 bases between them. This CDR3 has 14 residues. The CDR3, as DNA: TGTGCCAGCAGCGTAGGAGGGGGAGGAAACATTCAGTACTTC. Its translation is CASSVGGGGNIQYF.

The V call is TRBV6-1, the J call TRBJ1-6; possibly TRBD1 for D (5 bases). V lost 10 bases and J lost 5, with 21 bases in between. This CDR3 has 16 residues. Germline V gene lookup returns CDR1 MNHNS and CDR2 SASEGT. This chain's CDR3 is CATLPSRGVHNSPLHF. CDR3 nucleotide sequence: TGTGCCACCCTACCGTCTCGGGGCGTCCATAATTCACCCCTCCACTTT.

The chain employs TRBV5-1 and TRBJ2-2; D is tentatively TRBD1 or TRBD2 (6 bases each). The CDR3 is 14 residues long. The germline V gene encodes CDR1 SGHRS and CDR2 YFSETQ. The germline V and J ends were trimmed by 5 bases and 7 bases, with 15 bases remaining between them. The CDR3 DNA sequence: TGCGCCAGCAGTTGGGGGGCTCGCGGCGGGGAGCTGTTTTTT. Its translation: CASSWGARGGELFF.